This TCR beta chain originates from a study of beta chain features in type 1 diabetes. Findings of the study overall: A potential PCR bias toward shorter templates would be equal in patient and control samples.

Of the isolated RNA, all was reverse transcribed, and so the sequenced material was expressed TCRB transcripts. Mean read depth for naive, central memory and regulatory T cell samples was roughly 4 million reads. Sequencing used immunoSEQ multiplex PCR; TCRdb keeps in-frame clones, though not all of them. The sample records approximately 60,000 clones, around three fifths being singletons. Turning to this clone: Its antigen is as yet unknown.

This TCR derives from a woman under 30 in good health. What was sequenced was Tregs from blood.

The CDR3 loop reads CAMGGEETQYF. For the CDR3, the DNA is TGTGCCATGGGGGGAGAGGAGACCCAGTACTTC. The chain uses TRBV6-5 and TRBJ2-5; TRBD2 might be the D (6 bases). Trimming pared 10 bases from V and 5 bases from J, leaving 11 bases between. The CDR3 spans 11 residues. Germline-derived CDR1 and CDR2 are MNHEY and SVGAGI.